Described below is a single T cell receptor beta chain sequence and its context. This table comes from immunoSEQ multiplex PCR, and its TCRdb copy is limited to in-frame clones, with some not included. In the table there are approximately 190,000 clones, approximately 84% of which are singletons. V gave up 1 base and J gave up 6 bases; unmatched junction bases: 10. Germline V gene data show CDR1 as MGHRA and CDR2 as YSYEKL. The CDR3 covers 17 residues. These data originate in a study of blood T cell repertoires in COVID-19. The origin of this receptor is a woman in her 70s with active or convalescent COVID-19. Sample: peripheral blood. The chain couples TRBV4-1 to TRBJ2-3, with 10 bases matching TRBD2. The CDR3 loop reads CASSQARGSGRRDTQYF. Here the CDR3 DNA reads TGCGCCAGCAGCCAAGCCCGGGGTAGCGGGAGGCGGGATACGCAGTATTTT.